The sequence of this TCR beta chain was determined in a study of regulatory T cells in long-lasting Graves disease. The overall study: Persistent Graves' disease meant over 5 years of antithyroid drugs with positive TSH receptor antibodies. Study results and limitations: TRBV28, TRBJ1-2 and TRBJ2-5 were segments that persistent disease favored. Few sampled subjects may have lowered accuracy.

This CDR3 is built from 11 residues. V was cut by 11 bases and J by 7 bases, with 14 bases left in between. CDR1 MNHEY and CDR2 SMNVEV come from the germline V gene (reference sequence). Time point of the sample: persistent/refractory GD, antithyroid drugs over 5 years with positive TRAb. Scientists built the TCR library using RNA that was extracted from PBMCs. Building the TCR beta libraries relied on iRepertoire HTBI primers, and CDR3 regions underwent Arm-PCR. TCRdb analysed the multiplex PCR reads with MiXCR anew, one entry per CDR3 protein. The table includes a few hundred thousand distinct CDR3 sequences, roughly 22% detected once. Details on this clonotype: Its target is unknown. This likely stems from a read error, as it lies one base from a far larger clone.

V usage is TRBV27 and J usage is TRBJ2-5, with D possibly being TRBD1 (5 bases). The clonotype comes from a female donor with Graves disease. The material was peripheral blood mononuclear cells (PBMCs), obtained when the disease was refractory, from a patient treated with antithyroid drugs. The CDR3 protein is CAGSSRGTQYF. The DNA of the CDR3 is TGTGCCGGCTCCTCTAGGGGGACCCAGTACTTC.